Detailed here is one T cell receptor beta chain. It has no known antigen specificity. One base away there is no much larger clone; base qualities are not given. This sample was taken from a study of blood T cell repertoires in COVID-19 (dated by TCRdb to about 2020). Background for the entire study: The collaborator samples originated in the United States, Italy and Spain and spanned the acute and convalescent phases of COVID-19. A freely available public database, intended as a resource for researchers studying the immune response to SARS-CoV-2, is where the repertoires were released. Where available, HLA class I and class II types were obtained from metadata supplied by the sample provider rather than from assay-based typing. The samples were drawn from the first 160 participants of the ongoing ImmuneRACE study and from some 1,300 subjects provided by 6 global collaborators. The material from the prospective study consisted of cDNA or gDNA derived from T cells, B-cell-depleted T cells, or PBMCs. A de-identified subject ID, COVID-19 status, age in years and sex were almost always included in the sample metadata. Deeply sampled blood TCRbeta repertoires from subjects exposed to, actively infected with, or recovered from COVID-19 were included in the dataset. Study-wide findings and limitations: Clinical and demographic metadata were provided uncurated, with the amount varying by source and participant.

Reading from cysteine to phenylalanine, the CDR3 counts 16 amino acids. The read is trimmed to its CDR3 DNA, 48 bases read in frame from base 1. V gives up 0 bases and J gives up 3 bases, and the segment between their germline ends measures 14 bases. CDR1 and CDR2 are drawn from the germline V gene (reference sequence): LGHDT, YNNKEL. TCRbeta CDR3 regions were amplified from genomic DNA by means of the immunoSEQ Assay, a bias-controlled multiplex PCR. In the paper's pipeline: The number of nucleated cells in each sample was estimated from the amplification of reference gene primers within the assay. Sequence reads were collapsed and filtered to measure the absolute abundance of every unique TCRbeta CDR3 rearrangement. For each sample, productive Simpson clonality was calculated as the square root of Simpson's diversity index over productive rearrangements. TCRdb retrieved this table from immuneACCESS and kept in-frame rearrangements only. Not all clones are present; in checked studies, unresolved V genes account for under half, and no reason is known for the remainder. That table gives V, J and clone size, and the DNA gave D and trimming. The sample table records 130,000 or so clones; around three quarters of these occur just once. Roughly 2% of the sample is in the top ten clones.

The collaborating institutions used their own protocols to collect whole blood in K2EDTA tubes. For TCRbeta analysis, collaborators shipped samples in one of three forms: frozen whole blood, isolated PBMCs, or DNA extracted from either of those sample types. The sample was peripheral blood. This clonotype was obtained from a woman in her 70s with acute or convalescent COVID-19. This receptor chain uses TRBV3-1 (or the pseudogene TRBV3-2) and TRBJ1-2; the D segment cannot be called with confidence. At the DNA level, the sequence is TGTGCCAGCAGCCAAGATCCCAACAGTCCACACTATGGCTACACCTTC. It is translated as CASSQDPNSPHYGYTF.